This section outlines one T cell receptor beta chain sequence together with its context. Antigen unknown. The data were taken from a study of Ad26.COV2.S vaccination and SARS-CoV-2 variants. Findings and limits, study-wide: Following vaccination, spike-specific CD8+ and CD4+ T cell responses reportedly exhibited substantial breadth. Measurements of TCR breadth and depth may have given underestimates of the total T cell responses. Vaccinated and placebo-treated recipients had similar non-spike TCR breadth.

Sequencing used immunoSEQ multiplex PCR; TCRdb keeps in-frame clones, though not all of them. The data hold around 340,000 clones, with 88% observed a single time. The V and J ends lost 5 bases and 3 bases, in that order; junction bases with no gene match: 12. The V gene's germline CDR1 is MNHEY and CDR2 SMNVEV (reference sequence). The CDR3 is 19 residues long. Noted treatment: approximately 18 received Ad26.COV2.S at low or high dose, single or two shots; roughly 5 received placebo; per-sample allocation not given. Repertoires come from day 63 after the first vaccine or placebo injection. Material: peripheral blood, obtained in a trial of Ad26.COV2.S vaccine versus placebo. This receptor was identified in a person between 18 and 60 years old who received the Ad26.COV2.S COVID-19 vaccine or a placebo. The rearrangement joins TRBV27 to TRBJ2-3; TRBD2 matches at 15 bases. The CDR3 loop is CASSRSGTSGGRSTDTQYF. CDR3 nucleotide sequence: TGTGCCAGCAGTCGATCTGGGACTAGCGGGGGGAGGTCGACAGATACGCAGTATTTT.